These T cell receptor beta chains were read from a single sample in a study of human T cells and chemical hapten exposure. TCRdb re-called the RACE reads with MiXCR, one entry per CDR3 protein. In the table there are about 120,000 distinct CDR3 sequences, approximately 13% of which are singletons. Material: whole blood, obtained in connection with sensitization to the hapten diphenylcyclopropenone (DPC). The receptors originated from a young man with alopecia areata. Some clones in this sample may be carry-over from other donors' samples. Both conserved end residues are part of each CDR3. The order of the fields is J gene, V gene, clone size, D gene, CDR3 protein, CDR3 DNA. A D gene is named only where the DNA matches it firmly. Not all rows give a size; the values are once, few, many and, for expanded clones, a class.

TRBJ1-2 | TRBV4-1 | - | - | CASSLKTGPNLNYGYTF | TGCGCCAGCAGCCTTAAGACAGGCCCAAACTTAAACTATGGCTACACCTTC
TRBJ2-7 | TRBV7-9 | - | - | CASSSTGHRYEQYF | TGTGCCAGCAGCTCCACGGGACACCGTTACGAGCAGTACTTC
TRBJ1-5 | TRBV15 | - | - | CATSRDLDRGQPQHF | TGTGCCACCAGCAGAGATCTGGACCGGGGGCAGCCCCAGCATTTT
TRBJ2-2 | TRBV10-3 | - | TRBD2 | CAISGTSGTGELFF | TGTGCCATCAGCGGGACTAGCGGGACCGGGGAGCTGTTTTTT
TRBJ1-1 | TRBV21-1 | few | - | CASSKGQGRNTEAFF | TGTGCCAGCAGCAAAGGGCAGGGGAGAAACACTGAAGCTTTCTTT
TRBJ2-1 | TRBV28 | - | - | CASSSPDRDGNEQFF | TGTGCCAGCAGTTCGCCCGACAGAGATGGGAATGAGCAGTTCTTC
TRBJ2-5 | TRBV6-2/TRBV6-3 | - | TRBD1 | CASSYTSGQGDETQYF | TGTGCCAGCAGTTACACTAGCGGACAGGGGGACGAGACCCAGTACTTC
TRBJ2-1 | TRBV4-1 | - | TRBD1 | CASSLQTGGSYNEQFF | TGCGCCAGCAGCTTACAGACAGGGGGCTCCTACAATGAGCAGTTCTTC
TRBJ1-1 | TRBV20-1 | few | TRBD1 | CRAQGARNTEAFF | TGCAGAGCCCAGGGGGCCAGGAACACTGAAGCTTTCTTT
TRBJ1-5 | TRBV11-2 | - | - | CASSLRAVGGNQPQHF | TGTGCCAGCAGCCTGAGGGCCGTCGGCGGCAATCAGCCCCAGCATTTT
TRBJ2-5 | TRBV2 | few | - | CATSPVQETQYF | TGTGCCACGAGCCCGGTACAAGAGACCCAGTACTTC
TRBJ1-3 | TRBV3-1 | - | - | CASSQGGQGNTIYF | TGTGCCAGCAGCCAAGGGGGGCAAGGAAACACCATATATTTT
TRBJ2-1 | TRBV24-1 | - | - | CATSVVPYNEQFF | TGTGCCACCAGTGTAGTCCCCTACAATGAGCAGTTCTTC
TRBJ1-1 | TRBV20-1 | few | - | CSATRFVGGTEAFF | TGCAGTGCTACCCGTTTCGTGGGGGGGACTGAAGCTTTCTTT
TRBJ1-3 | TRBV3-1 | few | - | CASSEEAVSNSGNTIYF | TGTGCCAGCAGCGAAGAGGCTGTTTCAAACTCTGGAAACACCATATATTTT
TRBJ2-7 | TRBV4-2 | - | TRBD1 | CASSHSYTRGNEQYF | TGTGCCAGCAGCCACTCATATACCAGGGGGAACGAGCAGTACTTC
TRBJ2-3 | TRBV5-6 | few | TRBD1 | CASSLLFRGSQYF | TGTGCCAGCAGCTTGTTGTTCAGGGGGTCGCAGTATTTT
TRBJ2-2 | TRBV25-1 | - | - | CASSEWLGTGELFF | TGTGCCAGCAGTGAATGGCTCGGGACCGGGGAGCTGTTTTTT
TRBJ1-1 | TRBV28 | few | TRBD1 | CASRFRQGFSTEAFF | TGTGCCAGTAGGTTTAGACAGGGGTTTAGCACTGAAGCTTTCTTT
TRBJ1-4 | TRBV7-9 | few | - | CASSEQGVREKLFF | TGTGCCAGCAGCGAACAGGGAGTTAGGGAAAAACTGTTTTTT
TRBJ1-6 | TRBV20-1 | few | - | CSARRAVDSPLHF | TGCAGTGCTAGAAGGGCGGTTGATTCACCCCTCCACTTT
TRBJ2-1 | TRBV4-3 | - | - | CASSPEFASYNEQFF | TGCGCCAGCAGTCCCGAATTTGCGTCCTACAATGAGCAGTTCTTC
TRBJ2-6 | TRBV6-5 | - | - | CASSYSRTLGANVLTF | TGTGCCAGCAGTTACTCACGGACGTTAGGGGCCAACGTCCTGACTTTC
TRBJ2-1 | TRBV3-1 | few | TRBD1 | CASSQVGRGPPNNEQFF | TGTGCCAGCAGCCAAGTCGGAAGGGGGCCCCCTAACAATGAGCAGTTCTTC
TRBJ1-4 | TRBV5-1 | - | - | CASSPDPLGATNEKLFF | TGCGCCAGCAGCCCCGACCCCTTAGGTGCAACTAATGAAAAACTGTTTTTT
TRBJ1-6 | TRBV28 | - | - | CASSIFQIPLHF | TGTGCCAGCAGCATCTTCCAAATACCCCTCCACTTT
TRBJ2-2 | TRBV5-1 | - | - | CASSFRDSSRPTGELFF | TGCGCCAGCAGCTTCCGGGACTCCTCGAGGCCAACCGGGGAGCTGTTTTTT
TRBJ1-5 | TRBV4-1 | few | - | CASSHGRASNQPQHF | TGCGCCAGCAGCCACGGCCGGGCGAGCAATCAGCCCCAGCATTTT
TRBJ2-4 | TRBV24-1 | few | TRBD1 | CATSVTGTDNIQYF | TGTGCCACCAGCGTTACCGGGACAGACAACATTCAGTACTTC
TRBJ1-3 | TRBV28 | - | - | CASRIQGVSGNTIYF | TGTGCCAGCAGGATACAGGGAGTTTCTGGAAACACCATATATTTT
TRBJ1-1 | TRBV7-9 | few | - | CASSLRQADTEAFF | TGTGCCAGCAGCTTACGACAGGCAGACACTGAAGCTTTCTTT
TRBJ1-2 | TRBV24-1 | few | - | CATSAAALYGYTF | TGTGCCACCAGTGCGGCAGCCCTCTATGGCTACACCTTC
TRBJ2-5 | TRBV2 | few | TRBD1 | CASRPDRGQTQYF | TGTGCCAGCAGGCCGGACAGGGGACAGACCCAGTACTTC
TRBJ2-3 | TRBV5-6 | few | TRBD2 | CASSPEGSGGLDTQYF | TGTGCCAGCAGTCCTGAAGGAAGCGGGGGTCTAGATACGCAGTATTTT
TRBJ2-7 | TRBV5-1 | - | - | CASSDGGIYEQYF | TGCGCCAGCAGCGACGGGGGCATCTACGAGCAGTACTTC
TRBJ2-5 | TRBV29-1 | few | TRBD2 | CSVKAGHGETQYF | TGCAGCGTTAAAGCGGGGCATGGTGAGACCCAGTACTTC